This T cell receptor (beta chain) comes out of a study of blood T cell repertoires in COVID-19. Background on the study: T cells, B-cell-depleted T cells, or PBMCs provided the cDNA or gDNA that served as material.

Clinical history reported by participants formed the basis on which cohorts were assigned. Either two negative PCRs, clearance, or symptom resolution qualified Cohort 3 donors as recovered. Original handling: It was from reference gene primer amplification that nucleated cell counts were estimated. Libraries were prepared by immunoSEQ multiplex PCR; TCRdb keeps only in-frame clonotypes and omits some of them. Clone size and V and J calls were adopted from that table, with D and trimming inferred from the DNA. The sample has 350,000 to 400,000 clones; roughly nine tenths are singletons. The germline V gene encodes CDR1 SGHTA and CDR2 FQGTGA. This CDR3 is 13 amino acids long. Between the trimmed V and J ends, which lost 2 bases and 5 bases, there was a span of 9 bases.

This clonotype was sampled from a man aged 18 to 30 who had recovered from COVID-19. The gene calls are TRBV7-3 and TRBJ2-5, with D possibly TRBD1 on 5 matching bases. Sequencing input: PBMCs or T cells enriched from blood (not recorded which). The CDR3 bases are TGTGCCAGCAGCTTATCAGGGAAGGAGACCCAGTACTTC. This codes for CASSLSGKETQYF.